The 25 T cell receptor beta chains given below trace back to one sample, sequenced in a study of OX40 agonist ivuxolimab in advanced cancers. TCRdb keeps only in-frame clones here, not all; method: immunoSEQ multiplex PCR. This sample carries about 60,000 clones, 91% of them seen once, and the ten largest clones take 13% to 15%. The sequences come from CD4+ or CD8+ T cells sorted from blood, collected in a trial of the OX40 agonist ivuxolimab. These receptors came from an adult with an advanced solid tumor such as melanoma, head and neck, liver or kidney cancer.

V usage is TRBV7-9 and J usage is TRBJ1-1, with D uncertain. The germline V gene has CDR1 SEHNR and CDR2 FQNEAQ (reference sequence). V was trimmed by 3 bases and J by 3 bases, leaving 2 bases between them. The CDR3 totals 11 residues. The CDR3 nucleotides are TGTGCCAGCAGCTTCCACACTGAAGCTTTCTTT. This sequence encodes CASSFHTEAFF.

V gene TRBV18 combines with J gene TRBJ2-1; 9 bases agree with TRBD1. The ends lost 0 bases at V and 6 bases at J; junction bases unmatched: 3. CDR3 size: 15 residues. The V gene's germline CDR1 is KGHSH and CDR2 LQKENI. CDR3 amino acids: CASSPPRQGVNEQFF. CDR3 bases: TGTGCCAGCTCACCACCGCGACAGGGGGTCAATGAGCAGTTCTTC. Looking up the rest from reference TRBV18 and TRBJ2-1 gives the full variable domain: NAGVMQNPRHLVRRRGQEARLRCSPMKGHSHVYWYRQLPEEGLKFMVYLQKENIIDESGMPKERFSAEFPKEGPSILRIQQVVRGDSAAYFCASSPPRQGVNEQFFGPGTRLTVL.

Of note for this clone: The junction differs from germline at one of its ends, possibly a read error. This chain links TRBV7-7 with TRBJ2-3, with D possibly called TRBD1 or TRBD2 (6 bases each). The CDR3 is 14 residues long. The germline V gene encodes CDR1 SSHAT and CDR2 FNYEAQ (reference sequence). Here the CDR3 reads CASSPGGRTDTQYF. In nucleotides, the CDR3 is TGTGCTAGCAGCCCTGGGGGGCGGACAGATACGCAGTATTTT.

The chain links TRBV7-9 to TRBJ1-1; D is perhaps TRBD1 (5 bases). Germline-derived CDR1 and CDR2 are SEHNR and FQNEAQ (reference sequence). Trimming removed 0 bases from V and 0 bases from J, with 5 bases in between. This CDR3 has 14 amino acids. CDR3 bases: TGTGCCAGCAGCTTAGCCAGGGTGAACACTGAAGCTTTCTTT. It encodes CASSLARVNTEAFF.

The chain uses TRBV30 and TRBJ2-7, with 13 bases that match TRBD2. Looked up from germline, CDR1 is GTSNPN and CDR2 is SVGIG (reference sequence). With 2 bases clipped from V and 11 bases from J, the junction kept 9 bases outside the gene matches. The CDR3 has 14 amino acids. CDR3 region: CAWSPGTSGAPEYF. As DNA, the CDR3 is TGTGCCTGGAGTCCCGGGACTAGCGGGGCGCCGGAGTACTTC.

V and J are TRBV18 and TRBJ2-5, with 11 nucleotides matching TRBD2. Germline V gives CDR1 KGHSH, CDR2 LQKENI. The CDR3 length is 15 residues. J lost 1 base, V lost 2 bases, and 0 bases had no gene match. The CDR3 DNA follows: TGTGCCAGCTCACCAGGACTAGCGGGCCAAGAGACCCAGTACTTC. It specifies CASSPGLAGQETQYF.

This clone was recorded only once. The rearrangement uses TRBV6-4 and TRBJ2-1, with TRBD2 matching 11 bases. Germline CDR1 MRHNA, CDR2 SNTAGT. With V trimmed by 2 bases and J by 8 bases, 8 bases remained unmatched. CDR3 length: 16 residues. The CDR3 nucleotides are TGTGCCAGCAGTGACCTCTTTAGCGGGAGGGCCGATGAGCAGTTCTTC. Amino acid sequence: CASSDLFSGRADEQFF.

The chain employs TRBV11-2 and TRBJ2-6; TRBD2 might be the D (7 bases). V lost 5 bases and J lost 6, with 14 bases in between. This CDR3 is 15 amino acids long. From germline, CDR1 is SGHAT and CDR2 FQNNGV. The CDR3 sequence: CASSPTAGQANVLTF. DNA of the CDR3: TGTGCCAGCAGCCCTACAGCGGGACAGGCCAACGTCCTGACTTTC.

The chain combines TRBV21-1 with TRBJ2-1; TRBD1 is the table's D call and was not checked against the DNA. TRBV21-1 has pseudogene status. There are 16 residues in the CDR3. This CDR3 is CASSIGRDRPLDEQFF. The DNA for the CDR3 is TGTGCCAGCAGCATCGGCCGGGACAGACCTCTGGATGAGCAGTTCTTC.

The chain has TRBV10-3 and TRBJ1-6, with 10 bases identical to TRBD1. Trimming cost V 3 bases and J 7 bases; bases outside gene matches: 3. CDR1 is ENHRY, CDR2 SYGVKD, per germline. This CDR3 has 15 residues. Here the CDR3 reads CAISEPGQGNSPLHF. For the CDR3, the DNA is TGTGCCATCAGTGAACCGGGACAGGGGAATTCACCCCTCCACTTT.

The genes are TRBV6-5 and TRBJ2-2; TRBD1 matches at 10 bases. The CDR3 loop spans 16 amino acids. CDR1 and CDR2 (germline): MNHEY, SVGAGI. J gave up 5 bases and V 2 bases, and 5 bases lay outside the gene matches. The CDR3 spells CASSYGDRGRTGELFF. In DNA, the CDR3 is TGTGCCAGCAGTTACGGTGACAGGGGGCGTACCGGGGAGCTGTTTTTT.

The rearrangement uses TRBV4-3 and TRBJ1-3; weak D call: TRBD1 (6 bases). This CDR3 contains 16 residues. The V end was cut by 0 bases, the J end by 4 bases, with 13 bases between. Germline loops: CDR1 LGHNA, CDR2 YSLEER. The CDR3 DNA follows: TGCGCCAGCAGCCAAGACCACACAGGGAAAGGAAACACCATATATTTT. Protein: CASSQDHTGKGNTIYF.

V usage is TRBV18 and J usage is TRBJ2-2; D not certain. Germline V gene lookup returns CDR1 KGHSH and CDR2 LQKENI. The CDR3 spans 13 residues. V was cut by 3 bases and J by 5 bases, with 7 bases left in between. CDR3 in amino acids: CASSPTVTGELFF. CDR3 DNA: TGTGCCAGCTCACCGACTGTAACCGGGGAGCTGTTTTTT. The variable domain in full, completed from reference TRBV18 and TRBJ2-2, reads NAGVMQNPRHLVRRRGQEARLRCSPMKGHSHVYWYRQLPEEGLKFMVYLQKENIIDESGMPKERFSAEFPKEGPSILRIQQVVRGDSAAYFCASSPTVTGELFFGEGSRLTVL.

The genes are TRBV28 and TRBJ2-7; no definite D call. The CDR3 is 12 residues long. The germline V and J ends were trimmed by 2 bases and 6 bases, with 8 bases remaining between them. Germline CDR1 and CDR2: MDHEN and SYDVKM. The CDR3 loop is CASSLQTGEQYF. The CDR3 region has the DNA TGTGCCAGCAGTTTACAGACGGGCGAGCAGTACTTC.

Written as DNA, the CDR3 is TGTGCCAGCATCCCGTGGAGGGGGCGCGTCTACGAGCAGTACTTC. It yields the protein CASIPWRGRVYEQYF. The chain employs TRBV21-1 and TRBJ2-7; the D call TRBD1 from the table was never checked on the DNA. TRBV21-1 counts as a pseudogene. The CDR3 runs to 15 residues.

The chain is built from TRBV15 and TRBJ2-7, with D hard to call. This CDR3 comprises 15 residues. Germline CDR1 is LNHNV and CDR2 is YYDKDF (reference sequence). Trimming pared 2 bases from V and 1 base from J, leaving 12 bases between. The CDR3 spells CATSRSLVGSYEQYF. The CDR3 nucleotides read TGTGCCACCAGCAGATCTTTAGTCGGGTCCTACGAGCAGTACTTC.

J is TRBJ1-1 and V is TRBV5-1; 7 bases align to TRBD1. The length of the CDR3 is 15 residues. The ends lost 0 bases at V and 2 bases at J; junction bases unmatched: 4. Looked up from germline, CDR1 is SGHRS and CDR2 is YFSETQ. The CDR3 protein is CASSLGGQPNTEAFF. CDR3 sequence (DNA): TGCGCCAGCAGCTTGGGGGGACAGCCTAACACTGAAGCTTTCTTT.

The chain is built from TRBV5-1 and TRBJ2-1; D uncertain. The CDR3 runs 15 residues. V dropped 0 bases and J dropped 7 bases, with 14 bases sitting between them. Germline CDR1 is SGHRS and CDR2 is YFSETQ. The CDR3, as DNA: TGCGCCAGCAGCTTGGATTCACTGCAGGTGAATGAGCAGTTCTTC. It translates to CASSLDSLQVNEQFF.

The table lists this clone with a count of one. The V and J genes are TRBV18 and TRBJ1-3, with D possibly matching TRBD1 (5 bases). Germline CDR1 reads KGHSH; CDR2 reads LQKENI. The CDR3 is 16 residues long. The germline V and J ends were trimmed by 3 bases and 0 bases, with 12 bases remaining between them. This chain's CDR3 is CASSPGPLSSGNTIYF. In DNA, the CDR3 is TGTGCCAGCTCACCGGGACCCTTATCCTCTGGAAACACCATATATTTT.

The rearrangement joins TRBV6-5 to TRBJ1-1, with 10 nucleotides matching TRBD1. Germline assignment: CDR1 MNHEY and CDR2 SVGAGI. V lost 5 bases and J lost 5; bases outside the gene matches: 5. The CDR3 runs 14 residues. DNA of the CDR3: TGTGCCAGCAGTACCCCGGACAGGGGGACTGAAGCTTTCTTT. This encodes CASSTPDRGTEAFF.

The genes are TRBV9 and TRBJ1-3; D is undetermined. Germline CDR1 and CDR2: SGDLS and YYNGEE. This CDR3 is built from 16 residues. V was shortened by 0 bases and J by 0 bases, with 10 bases between the two germline ends. CDR3 region: CASSVGLPGSGNTIYF. The CDR3 DNA reads as TGTGCCAGCAGCGTAGGGCTCCCGGGCTCTGGAAACACCATATATTTT.

This chain connects TRBV11-3 to TRBJ1-1, with TRBD1 matching 9 bases. Germline V gene lookup returns CDR1 SGHNT and CDR2 YENEEA. This CDR3 has 14 amino acids. The V segment lost 5 bases and the J segment 3 bases; nucleotides outside the gene matches: 4. CDR3 DNA sequence: TGTGCCAGCAGCCTACAGGGGGCAGACACTGAAGCTTTCTTT. Translating it yields CASSLQGADTEAFF.

The chain has TRBV13 and TRBJ2-7, with D perhaps TRBD2 (6 bases). CDR1 and CDR2 from the germline V gene are PRHDT and FYEKMQ (reference sequence). Trimming removed 5 bases at V and 4 bases at J, with 12 bases between. The CDR3 has 13 amino acids. The CDR3 region has the DNA TGTGCCAGCAGCCTAAAGGAGGGGTACGAGCAGTACTTC. Encoded protein: CASSLKEGYEQYF.

This clone was detected only once. The chain recombines TRBV21-1 with TRBJ2-3. TRBV21-1 is labeled a pseudogene. The CDR3 loop spans 19 amino acids. This CDR3 reads CASSKKARERYRMRDTQYF. The CDR3 DNA is TGTGCCAGCAGCAAAAAGGCCAGGGAGAGGTATAGGATGAGGGATACGCAGTATTTT.

The gene calls are TRBV7-2 and TRBJ2-5; D may correspond to TRBD1 or TRBD2 (5 bases each). This CDR3 contains 14 residues. V lost 2 bases, J lost 7 bases, and 14 bases lay in between. Looked up from germline, CDR1 is SGHTA and CDR2 is FQGNSA. This CDR3 reads CASSLRGQGGTQYF. The CDR3 region has the DNA TGTGCCAGCAGCTTACGAGGGCAGGGTGGGACCCAGTACTTC.